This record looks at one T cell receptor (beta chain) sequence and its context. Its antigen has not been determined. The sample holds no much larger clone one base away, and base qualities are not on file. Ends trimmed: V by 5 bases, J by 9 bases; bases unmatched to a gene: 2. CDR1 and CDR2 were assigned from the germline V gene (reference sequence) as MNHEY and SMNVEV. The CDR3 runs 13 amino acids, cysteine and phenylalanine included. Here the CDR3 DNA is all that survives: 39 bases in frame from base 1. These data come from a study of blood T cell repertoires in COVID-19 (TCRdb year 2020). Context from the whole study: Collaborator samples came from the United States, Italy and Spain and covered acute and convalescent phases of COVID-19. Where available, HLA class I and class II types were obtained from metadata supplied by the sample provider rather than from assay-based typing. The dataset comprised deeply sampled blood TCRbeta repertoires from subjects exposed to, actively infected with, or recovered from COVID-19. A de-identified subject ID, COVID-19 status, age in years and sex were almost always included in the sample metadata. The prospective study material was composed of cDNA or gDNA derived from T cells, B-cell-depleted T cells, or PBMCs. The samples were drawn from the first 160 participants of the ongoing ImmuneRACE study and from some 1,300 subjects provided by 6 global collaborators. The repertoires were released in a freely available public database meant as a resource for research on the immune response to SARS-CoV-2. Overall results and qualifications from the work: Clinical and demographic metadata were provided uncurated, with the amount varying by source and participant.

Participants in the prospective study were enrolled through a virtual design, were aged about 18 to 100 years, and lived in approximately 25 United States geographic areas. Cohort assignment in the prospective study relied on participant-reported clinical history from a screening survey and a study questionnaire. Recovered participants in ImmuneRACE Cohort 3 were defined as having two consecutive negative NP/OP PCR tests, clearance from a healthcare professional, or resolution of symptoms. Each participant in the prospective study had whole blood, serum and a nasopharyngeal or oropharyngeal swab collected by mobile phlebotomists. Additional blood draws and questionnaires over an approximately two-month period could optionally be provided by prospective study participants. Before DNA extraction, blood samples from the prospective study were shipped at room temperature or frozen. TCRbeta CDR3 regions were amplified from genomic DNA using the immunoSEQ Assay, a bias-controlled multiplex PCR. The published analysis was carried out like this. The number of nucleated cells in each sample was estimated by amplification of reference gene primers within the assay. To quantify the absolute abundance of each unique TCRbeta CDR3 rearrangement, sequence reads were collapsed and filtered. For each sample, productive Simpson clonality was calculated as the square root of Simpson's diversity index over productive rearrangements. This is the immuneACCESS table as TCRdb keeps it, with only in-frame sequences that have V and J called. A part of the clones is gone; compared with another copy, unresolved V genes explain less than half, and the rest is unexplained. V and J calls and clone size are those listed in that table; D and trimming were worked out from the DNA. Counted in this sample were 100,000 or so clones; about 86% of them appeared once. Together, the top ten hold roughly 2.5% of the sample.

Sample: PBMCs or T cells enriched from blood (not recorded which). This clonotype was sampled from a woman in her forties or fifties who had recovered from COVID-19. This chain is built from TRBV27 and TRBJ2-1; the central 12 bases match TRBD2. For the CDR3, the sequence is CASSPGLAGEQFF. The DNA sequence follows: TGTGCCAGCAGTCCGGGACTAGCGGGTGAGCAGTTCTTC.